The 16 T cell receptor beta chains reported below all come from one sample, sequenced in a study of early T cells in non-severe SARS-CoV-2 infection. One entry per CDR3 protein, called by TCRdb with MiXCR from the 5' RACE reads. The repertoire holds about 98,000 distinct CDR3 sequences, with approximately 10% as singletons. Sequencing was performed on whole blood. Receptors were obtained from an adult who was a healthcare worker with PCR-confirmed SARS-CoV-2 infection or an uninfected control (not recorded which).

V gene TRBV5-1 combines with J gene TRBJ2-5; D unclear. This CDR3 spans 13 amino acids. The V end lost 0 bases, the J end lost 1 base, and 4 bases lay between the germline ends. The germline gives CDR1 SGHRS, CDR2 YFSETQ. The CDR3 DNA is TGCGCCAGCAGCTTGGCTAGCCAAGAGACCCAGTACTTC. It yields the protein CASSLASQETQYF.

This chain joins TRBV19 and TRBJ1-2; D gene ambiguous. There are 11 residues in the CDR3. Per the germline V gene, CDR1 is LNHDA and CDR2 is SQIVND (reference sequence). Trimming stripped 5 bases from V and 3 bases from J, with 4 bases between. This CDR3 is CASSSYYGYTF. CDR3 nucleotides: TGTGCCAGTAGTTCCTACTATGGCTACACCTTC.

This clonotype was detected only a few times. CDR3 coding DNA: TGTGCCAGTAAACCGGGACAGTTCACAGATACGCAGTATTTT. It codes for CASKPGQFTDTQYF. The V and J genes are TRBV19 and TRBJ2-3, with TRBD1 identical over 7 bases. Germline-derived CDR1 and CDR2 are LNHDA and SQIVND (reference sequence). Losses at the gene ends were 7 bases for V and 2 bases for J; bases not matched to a gene: 6. The CDR3 spans 14 residues. Supplemented by reference TRBV19 and TRBJ2-3, the full variable domain reads DGGITQSPKYLFRKEGQNVTLSCEQNLNHDAMYWYRQDPGQGLRLIYYSQIVNDFQKGDIAEGYSVSREKKESFPLTVTSAQKNPTAFYLCASKPGQFTDTQYFGPGTRLTVL.

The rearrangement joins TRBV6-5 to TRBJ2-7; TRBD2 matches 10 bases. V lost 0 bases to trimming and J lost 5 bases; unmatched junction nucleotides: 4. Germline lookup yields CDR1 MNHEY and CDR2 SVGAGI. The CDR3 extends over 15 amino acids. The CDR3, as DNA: TGTGCCAGCAGTTACTCGACTAGCGGGTCCGACGAGCAGTACTTC. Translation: CASSYSTSGSDEQYF.

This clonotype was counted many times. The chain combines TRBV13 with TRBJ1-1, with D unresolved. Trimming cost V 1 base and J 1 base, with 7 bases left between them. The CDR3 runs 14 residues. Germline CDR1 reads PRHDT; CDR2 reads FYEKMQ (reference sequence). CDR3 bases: TGTGCCAGCAGCTTAGTAGAGAGGAACACTGAAGCTTTCTTT. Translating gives CASSLVERNTEAFF.

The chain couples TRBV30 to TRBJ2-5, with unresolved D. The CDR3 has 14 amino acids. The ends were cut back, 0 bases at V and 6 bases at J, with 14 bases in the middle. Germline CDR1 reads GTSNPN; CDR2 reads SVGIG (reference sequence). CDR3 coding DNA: TGTGCCTGGAGTGTTGGTTCGATCTTGAAGACCCAGTACTTC. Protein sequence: CAWSVGSILKTQYF.

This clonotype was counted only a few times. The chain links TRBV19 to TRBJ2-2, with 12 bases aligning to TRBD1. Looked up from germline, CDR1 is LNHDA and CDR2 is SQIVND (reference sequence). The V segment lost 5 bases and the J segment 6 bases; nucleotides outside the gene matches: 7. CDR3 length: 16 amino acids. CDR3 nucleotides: TGTGCCAGTAGTCTCCCGGGACAGGGGGCGGCCGGGGAGCTGTTTTTT. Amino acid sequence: CASSLPGQGAAGELFF.

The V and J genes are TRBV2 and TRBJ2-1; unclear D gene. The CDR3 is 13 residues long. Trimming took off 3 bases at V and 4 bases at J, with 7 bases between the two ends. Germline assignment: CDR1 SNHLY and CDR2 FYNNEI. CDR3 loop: CASSDWQYNEQFF. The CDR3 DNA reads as TGTGCCAGCAGTGACTGGCAGTACAATGAGCAGTTCTTC.

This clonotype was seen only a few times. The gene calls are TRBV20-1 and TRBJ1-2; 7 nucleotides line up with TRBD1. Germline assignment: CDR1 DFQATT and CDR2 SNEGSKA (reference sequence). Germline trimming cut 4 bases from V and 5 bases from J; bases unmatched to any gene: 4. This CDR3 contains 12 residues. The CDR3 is CSATGTVYGYTF. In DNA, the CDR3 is TGCAGTGCTACCGGGACAGTGTATGGCTACACCTTC.

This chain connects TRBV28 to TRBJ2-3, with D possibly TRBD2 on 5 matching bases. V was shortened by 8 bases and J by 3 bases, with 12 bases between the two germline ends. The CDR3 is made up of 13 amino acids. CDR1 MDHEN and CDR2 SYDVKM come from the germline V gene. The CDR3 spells CASPPGITDTQYF. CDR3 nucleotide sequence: TGTGCCAGCCCTCCGGGGATTACAGATACGCAGTATTTT.

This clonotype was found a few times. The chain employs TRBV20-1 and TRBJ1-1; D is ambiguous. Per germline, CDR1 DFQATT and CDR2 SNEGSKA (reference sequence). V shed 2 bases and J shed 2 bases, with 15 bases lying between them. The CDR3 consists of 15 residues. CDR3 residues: CSARISAVLNTEAFF. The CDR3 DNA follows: TGCAGTGCTAGAATTTCCGCAGTTTTAAACACTGAAGCTTTCTTT.

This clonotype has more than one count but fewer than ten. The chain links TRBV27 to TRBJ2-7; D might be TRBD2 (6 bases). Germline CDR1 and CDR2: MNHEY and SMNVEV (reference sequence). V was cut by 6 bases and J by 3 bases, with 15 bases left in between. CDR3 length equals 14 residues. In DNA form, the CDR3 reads TGTGCCAGCAGGCGGGGTGGGGGATTCTACGAGCAGTACTTC. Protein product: CASRRGGGFYEQYF.

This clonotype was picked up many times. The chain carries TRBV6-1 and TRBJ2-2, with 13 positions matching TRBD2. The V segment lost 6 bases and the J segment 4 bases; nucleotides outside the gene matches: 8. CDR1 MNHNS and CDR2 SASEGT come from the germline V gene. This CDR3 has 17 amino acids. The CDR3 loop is CASRGLAGVRSTGELFF. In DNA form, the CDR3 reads TGTGCCAGCAGAGGACTAGCGGGAGTTCGGAGCACCGGGGAGCTGTTTTTT.

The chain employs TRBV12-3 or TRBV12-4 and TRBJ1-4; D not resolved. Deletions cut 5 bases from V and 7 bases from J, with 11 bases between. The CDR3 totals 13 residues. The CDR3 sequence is CASSLLRREKLFF. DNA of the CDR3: TGTGCCAGCAGTCTTTTGCGTCGTGAAAAACTGTTTTTT.

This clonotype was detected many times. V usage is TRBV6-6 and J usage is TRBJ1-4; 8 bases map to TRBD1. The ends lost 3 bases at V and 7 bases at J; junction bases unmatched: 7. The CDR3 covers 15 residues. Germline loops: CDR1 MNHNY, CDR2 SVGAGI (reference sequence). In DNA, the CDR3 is TGTGCCAGCAGTTATCGGACAGGGATCAGTGAAAAACTGTTTTTT. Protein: CASSYRTGISEKLFF.

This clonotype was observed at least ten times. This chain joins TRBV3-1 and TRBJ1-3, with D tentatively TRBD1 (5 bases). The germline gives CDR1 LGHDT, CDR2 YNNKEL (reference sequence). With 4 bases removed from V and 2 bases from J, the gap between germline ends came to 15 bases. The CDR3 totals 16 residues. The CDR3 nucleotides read TGTGCCAGCAGCCCAGCTTTGATGGGGCCTGGAAACACCATATATTTT. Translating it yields CASSPALMGPGNTIYF.